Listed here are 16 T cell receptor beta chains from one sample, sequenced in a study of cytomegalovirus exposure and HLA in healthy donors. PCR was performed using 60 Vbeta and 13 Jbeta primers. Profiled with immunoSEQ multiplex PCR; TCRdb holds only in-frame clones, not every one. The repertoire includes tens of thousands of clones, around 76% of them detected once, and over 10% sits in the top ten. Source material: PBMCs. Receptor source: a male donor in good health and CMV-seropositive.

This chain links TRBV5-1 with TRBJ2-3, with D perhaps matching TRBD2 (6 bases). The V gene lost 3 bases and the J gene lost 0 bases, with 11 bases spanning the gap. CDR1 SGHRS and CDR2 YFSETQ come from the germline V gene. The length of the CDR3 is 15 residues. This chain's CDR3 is CASSWRDPSTDTQYF. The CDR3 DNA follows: TGCGCCAGCAGCTGGAGGGACCCAAGCACAGATACGCAGTATTTT.

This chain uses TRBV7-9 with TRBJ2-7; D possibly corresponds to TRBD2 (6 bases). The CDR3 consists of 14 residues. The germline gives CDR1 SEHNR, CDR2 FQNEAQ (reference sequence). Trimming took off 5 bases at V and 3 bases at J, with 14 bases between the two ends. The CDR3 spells CASSPEQRVYEQYF. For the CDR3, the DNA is TGTGCCAGCAGCCCTGAGCAGCGGGTCTACGAGCAGTACTTC.

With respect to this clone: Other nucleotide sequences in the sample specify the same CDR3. The CDR3 sequence is CASSRGTSADTQYF. Here the CDR3 DNA reads TGTGCCAGCAGTCGCGGGACTAGCGCAGATACGCAGTATTTT. The V call is TRBV7-6, the J call TRBJ2-3; 10 nucleotides agree with TRBD2. CDR1 is SGHVS and CDR2 is FNYEAQ in the germline V gene. Germline trimming cut 6 bases from V and 4 bases from J; bases unmatched to any gene: 4. CDR3 length: 14 residues.

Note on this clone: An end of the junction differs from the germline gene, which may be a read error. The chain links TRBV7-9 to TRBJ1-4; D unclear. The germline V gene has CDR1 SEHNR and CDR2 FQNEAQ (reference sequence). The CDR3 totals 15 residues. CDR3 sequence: CSSSSPKRTNEKLFF. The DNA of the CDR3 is TGTTCCAGCAGCTCCCCAAAGAGAACTAATGAAAAACTGTTTTTT.

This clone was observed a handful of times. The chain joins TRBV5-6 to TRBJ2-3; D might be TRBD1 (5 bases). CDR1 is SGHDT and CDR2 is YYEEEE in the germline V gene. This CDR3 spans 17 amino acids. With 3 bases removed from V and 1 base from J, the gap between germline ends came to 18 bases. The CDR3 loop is CASSSGVDPRGTDTQYF. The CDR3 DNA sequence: TGTGCCAGCAGCTCTGGTGTGGACCCCAGGGGCACAGATACGCAGTATTTT.

Written as DNA, the CDR3 is TGTGCCAGCAGCCCCAAATTGTCGAGCGGGGGTACGAATGAGCAGTTCTTC. Amino acids: CASSPKLSSGGTNEQFF. V usage is TRBV7-7 and J usage is TRBJ2-1; 8 bases fit TRBD2. Germline V gene lookup returns CDR1 SSHAT and CDR2 FNYEAQ (reference sequence). There are 17 residues in the CDR3. V shed 5 bases, J shed 7 bases, and the junction held 16 bases outside the gene matches.

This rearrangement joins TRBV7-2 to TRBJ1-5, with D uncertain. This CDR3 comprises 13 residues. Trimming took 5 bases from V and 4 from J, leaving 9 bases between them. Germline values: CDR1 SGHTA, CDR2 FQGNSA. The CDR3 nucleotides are TGTGCCAGCAGCACACAGCCAAATCAGCCCCAGCATTTT. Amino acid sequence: CASSTQPNQPQHF.

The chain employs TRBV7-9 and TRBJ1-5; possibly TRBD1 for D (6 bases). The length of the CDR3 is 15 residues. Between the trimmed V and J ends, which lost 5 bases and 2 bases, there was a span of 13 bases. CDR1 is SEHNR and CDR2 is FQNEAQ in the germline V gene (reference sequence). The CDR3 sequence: CASSPGGAGNQPQHF. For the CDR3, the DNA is TGTGCCAGCAGCCCGGGGGGGGCGGGCAATCAGCCCCAGCATTTT.

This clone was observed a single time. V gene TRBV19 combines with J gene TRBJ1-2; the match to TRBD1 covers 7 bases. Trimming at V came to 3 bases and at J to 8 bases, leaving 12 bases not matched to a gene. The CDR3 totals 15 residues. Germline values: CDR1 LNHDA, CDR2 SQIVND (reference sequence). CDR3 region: CASSMGTVTEWGYTF. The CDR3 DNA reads TGTGCCAGTAGTATGGGGACAGTGACGGAGTGGGGCTACACCTTC. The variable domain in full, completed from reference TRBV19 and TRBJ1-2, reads DGGITQSPKYLFRKEGQNVTLSCEQNLNHDAMYWYRQDPGQGLRLIYYSQIVNDFQKGDIAEGYSVSREKKESFPLTVTSAQKNPTAFYLCASSMGTVTEWGYTFGSGTRLTVV.

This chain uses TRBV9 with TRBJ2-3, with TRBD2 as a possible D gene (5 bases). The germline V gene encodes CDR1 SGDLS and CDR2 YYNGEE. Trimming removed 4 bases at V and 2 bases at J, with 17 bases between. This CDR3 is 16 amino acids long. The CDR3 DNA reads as TGTGCCAGCAGCCCGGGTGGAGGCTTTTCCACAGATACGCAGTATTTT. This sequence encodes CASSPGGGFSTDTQYF.

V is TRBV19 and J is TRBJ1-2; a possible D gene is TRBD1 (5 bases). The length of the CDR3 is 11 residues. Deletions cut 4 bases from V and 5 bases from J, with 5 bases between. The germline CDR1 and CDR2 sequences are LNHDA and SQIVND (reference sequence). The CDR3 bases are TGTGCCAGTAGTACAGGGTATGGCTACACCTTC. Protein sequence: CASSTGYGYTF.

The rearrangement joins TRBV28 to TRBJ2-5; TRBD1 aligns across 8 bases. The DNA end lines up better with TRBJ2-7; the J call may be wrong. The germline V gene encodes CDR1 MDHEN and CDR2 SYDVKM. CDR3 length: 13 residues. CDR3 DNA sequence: TGTGCCAGCAGGCGGACAGGGACCTACGAGCAGTACTTC. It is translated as CASRRTGTYEQYF.

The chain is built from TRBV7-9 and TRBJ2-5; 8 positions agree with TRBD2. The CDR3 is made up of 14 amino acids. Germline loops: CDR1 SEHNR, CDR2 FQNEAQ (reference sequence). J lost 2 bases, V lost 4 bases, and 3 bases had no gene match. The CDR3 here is CASSYPGGQETQYF. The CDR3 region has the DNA TGTGCCAGCAGCTATCCGGGAGGGCAAGAGACCCAGTACTTC.

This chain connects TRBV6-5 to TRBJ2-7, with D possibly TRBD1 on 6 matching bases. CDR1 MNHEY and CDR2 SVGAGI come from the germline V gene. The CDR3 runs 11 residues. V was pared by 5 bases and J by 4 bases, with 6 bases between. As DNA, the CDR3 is TGTGCCAGCAGTACAGGGTACGAGCAGTACTTC. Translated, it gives CASSTGYEQYF.

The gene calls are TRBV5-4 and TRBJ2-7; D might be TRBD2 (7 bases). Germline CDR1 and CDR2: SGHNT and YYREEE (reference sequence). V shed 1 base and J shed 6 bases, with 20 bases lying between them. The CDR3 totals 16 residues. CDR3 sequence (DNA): TGTGCCAGCAGCTTGAGAGGGGGAGGGAGGGCAAGCGAGCAGTACTTC. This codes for CASSLRGGGRASEQYF.

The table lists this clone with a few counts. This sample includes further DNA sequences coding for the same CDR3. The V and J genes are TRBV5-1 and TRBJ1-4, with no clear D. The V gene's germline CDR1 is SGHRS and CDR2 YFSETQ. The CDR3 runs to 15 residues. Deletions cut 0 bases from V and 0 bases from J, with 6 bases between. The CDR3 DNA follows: TGCGCCAGCAGCTTGGCGGGAGCAACTAATGAAAAACTGTTTTTT. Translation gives CASSLAGATNEKLFF. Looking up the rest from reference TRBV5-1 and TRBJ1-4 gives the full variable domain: KAGVTQTPRYLIKTRGQQVTLSCSPISGHRSVSWYQQTPGQGLQFLFEYFSETQRNKGNFPGRFSGRQFSNSRSEMNVSTLELGDSALYLCASSLAGATNEKLFFGSGTQLSVL.